This is a list of T cell receptor delta chains from one sample in a study of Vδ1+ human thymocytes. TCRdb reprocessed the multiplex PCR reads using CATT. The sample has over 65,000 delta-chain clones, about 30% seen once. Sequencing was done on a sample of Vdelta1+ gamma-delta thymocytes from the thymus. The receptors here all came from a boy younger than two who had congenital heart surgery. CDR3s include the opening cysteine and the closing phenylalanine or tryptophan. Each record gives: V gene, clone size, D gene, J gene, CDR3 protein, CDR3 DNA. The D gene is left open where the match is weak. Not every row has a clone size; where given, it reads once, few, many or a size class.

TRDV1	-	TRDD3	TRDJ1	CALGEAPIFLLLGDTPCYTDKLIF	TGTGCTCTTGGGGAAGCCCCAATATTCCTACTCCTGGGGGATACGCCCTGCTACACCGATAAACTCATCTTT
TRDV1	-	TRDD2	TRDJ1	CALGESNLPTSSNRPINLYTDKLIF	TGTGCTCTTGGGGAATCCAACCTTCCTACGTCCTCAAACCGGCCCATTAACCTTTACACCGATAAACTCATCTTT
TRDV1	few	TRDD3	TRDJ2	CALGEQPYWGIRATLTAQLFF	TGTGCTCTTGGGGAACAACCGTACTGGGGGATACGTGCAACTTTGACAGCACAACTCTTCTTT
TRDV1	few	TRDD3	TRDJ1	CALGELWTSYWGIYRAYTDKLIF	TGTGCTCTTGGGGAACTATGGACTTCGTACTGGGGGATTTACCGCGCTTACACCGATAAACTCATCTTT
TRDV1	-	TRDD3	TRDJ1	CALGELVRYSSRGDTRGTDKLIF	TGTGCTCTTGGGGAACTAGTTCGGTATTCCTCCCGGGGGGATACGAGGGGGACCGATAAACTCATCTTT
TRDV1	-	TRDD3	TRDJ1	CALGELSPNWGPHKLIF	TGTGCTCTTGGGGAACTTTCCCCCAACTGGGGGCCGCATAAACTCATCTTT
TRDV1	-	TRDD3	TRDJ1	CALGERDKGGYWGIQTDKLIF	TGTGCTCTTGGGGAACGGGACAAGGGTGGATACTGGGGGATACAGACCGATAAACTCATCTTT
TRDV1	few	-	TRDJ1	CALGMILRGLRILGLIF	TGTGCTCTTGGGATGATCCTACGAGGGCTGAGGATCCTAGGACTCATCTTT
TRDV1	few	-	TRDJ1	CALGEHSGRSPPKPGLIF	TGTGCTCTTGGGGAACATTCGGGACGGTCCCCCCCGAAGCCAGGACTCATCTTT
TRDV1	-	TRDD3	TRDJ1	CALGVYSGLPPTTGGYDHTDKLIF	TGTGCTCTTGGGGTCTATTCCGGCCTCCCCCCTACTACTGGGGGATACGACCACACCGATAAACTCATCTTT
TRDV1	few	TRDD3	TRDJ1	CALGSTSYERTGGYGDKLIF	TGTGCTCTTGGTTCGACTTCCTACGAGCGAACTGGGGGATACGGCGATAAACTCATCTTT
TRDV2	many	TRDD3	TRDJ1	CARLLRLGERYTDKLIF	TGTGCCCGTCTACTACGACTGGGGGAGCGGTACACCGATAAACTCATCTTT
TRDV1	-	-	TRDJ1	CALGEPTEGPRNTDKLIF	TGTGCTCTTGGGGAACCTACGGAAGGCCCTAGGAACACCGATAAACTCATCTTT
TRDV1	few	-	TRDJ1	CALGELLPTGLGDWYTDKLIF	TGTGCTCTTGGGGAACTCCTTCCTACGGGTCTGGGGGACTGGTACACCGATAAACTCATCTTT
TRDV1	-	-	TRDJ1	CALGEVLRKYSDTDKLIF	TGTGCTCTTGGGGAAGTGTTACGGAAATACTCCGACACCGATAAACTCATCTTT
TRDV1	few	TRDD3	TRDJ1	CALGERRRPPYWGIYTDKLIF	TGTGCTCTTGGGGAACGCCGCCGTCCTCCGTACTGGGGGATTTACACCGATAAACTCATCTTT
TRDV2	-	TRDD3	TRDJ1	CACVIRNWGIRDDKLIF	TGTGCCTGTGTGATCAGAAACTGGGGGATACGGGACGATAAACTCATCTTT
TRDV1	-	TRDD3	TRDJ1	CALGELALILDHWGTYTDKLIF	TGTGCTCTTGGGGAACTAGCGCTGATATTAGACCACTGGGGGACCTACACCGATAAACTCATCTTT
TRDV1	few	TRDD2	TRDJ1	CALGELIRLPTAWGLIPNKLIF	TGTGCTCTTGGGGAACTGATTCGCCTTCCTACGGCCTGGGGATTGATCCCTAATAAACTCATCTTT
TRDV1	-	TRDD3	TRDJ1	CALGERMGRLRTGGQGPYTDKLIF	TGTGCTCTTGGGGAGAGAATGGGAAGACTTCGTACTGGGGGACAGGGACCATACACCGATAAACTCATCTTT
TRDV1	few	TRDD3	TRDJ1	CALGEQLPLGVSYTDKLIF	TGTGCTCTTGGGGAACAGCTTCCCCTGGGGGTCTCGTACACCGATAAACTCATCTTT
TRDV1	few	TRDD3	TRDJ1	CALGNRMTGGYLVRAQGDTYKLIF	TGTGCTCTTGGGAACCGTATGACTGGGGGATACCTAGTACGCGCACAGGGGGATACCTATAAACTCATCTTT
TRDV1	-	TRDD3	TRDJ1	CALGPKPSYYPRYWGIPSSKLIF	TGTGCTCTTGGACCCAAGCCTTCCTACTACCCTCGGTACTGGGGGATACCGTCTTCTAAACTCATCTTT
TRDV2	many	-	TRDJ1	CACDPLFSTDKLIF	TGTGCCTGTGACCCCCTTTTTAGCACCGATAAACTCATCTTT
TRDV2	-	TRDD3	TRDJ1	CACDSRRGDTQGKLIF	TGTGCCTGTGACAGCCGTCGGGGGGATACGCAGGGTAAACTCATCTTT
TRDV2	many	TRDD3	TRDJ1	CACDRHGPGGYTDKLIF	TGTGCCTGTGATAGACATGGGCCTGGGGGATACACCGATAAACTCATCTTT
TRDV1	-	TRDD3	TRDJ1	CALGELPLSYRTGGYVELIF	TGTGCTCTTGGGGAACTTCCGCTTTCCTACAGGACTGGGGGATACGTAGAACTCATCTTT
TRDV2	-	TRDD3	TRDJ1	CACDLQKLLLVRMEYWGTDKLIF	TGTGCCTGTGACCTTCAAAAACTCCTACTCGTCCGTATGGAGTACTGGGGGACCGATAAACTCATCTTT
TRDV1	few	TRDD3	TRDJ1	CALGELSRLVPTVYWGIRLTDKLIF	TGTGCTCTTGGGGAACTAAGTCGGTTAGTTCCTACGGTGTACTGGGGGATACGATTAACCGATAAACTCATCTTT
TRDV1	once	-	TRDJ1	CALGELPFLPRWGMPHNTDKLIF	TGTGCTCTTGGGGAACTACCCTTTCTTCCTAGATGGGGGATGCCACACAACACCGATAAACTCATCTTT
TRDV1	-	-	TRDJ1	CALGGPFPVLPTQDELIF	TGTGCTCTTGGGGGTCCGTTTCCTGTACTACCGACCCAGGACGAACTCATCTTT
TRDV1	few	TRDD3	TRDJ1	CALAKNLPLRLGDSPTYTDKLIF	TGTGCTCTTGCCAAGAATCTTCCTCTTCGGCTGGGGGATTCCCCCACGTACACCGATAAACTCATCTTT
TRDV1	-	-	TRDJ1	CALGELSKRTDKLIF	TGTGCTCTTGGGGAACTTTCCAAAAGAACCGATAAACTCATCTTT
TRDV1	-	-	TRDJ1	CALGEPSHTASGVIPDKLIF	TGTGCTCTTGGGGAACCCTCCCATACGGCCTCTGGTGTCATACCCGATAAACTCATCTTT
TRDV1	few	-	TRDJ1	CALGELPLSLGGGVYTDKLIF	TGTGCTCTTGGGGAACTGCCATTGTCCCTCGGTGGTGGAGTTTACACCGATAAACTCATCTTT
TRDV1	few	TRDD3	TRDJ1	CALGEESASPTPLYWGIRGYTDKLIF	TGTGCTCTTGGGGAAGAGTCTGCGTCTCCCACCCCCCTCTACTGGGGGATACGCGGGTACACCGATAAACTCATCTTT
TRDV1	-	TRDD2	TRDJ1	CALGELRLPTFPGDPDDKLIF	TGTGCTCTTGGGGAACTCAGGCTTCCTACGTTCCCTGGGGACCCTGACGATAAACTCATCTTT